The clone carrying this T cell receptor beta chain was seen a few times. Its antigen remains unidentified. Germline CDR1 is MNHNS and CDR2 is SASEGT. The CDR3 covers 16 residues. The junction had 9 bases not matched to a gene; V was cut back by 5 bases and J by 3 bases. This entry comes from a study of identical twins. Findings and caveats of the study: Without tracking the same donors, conclusions rested on cross-sectional statistical analysis. Researchers reported excess low generation probability among twin-shared out-of-frame alpha sequences.

All donors were healthy Caucasians. One entry per CDR3 protein, called by TCRdb with MiXCR from the 5' RACE reads. The data contain under 300,000 distinct CDR3 sequences, roughly 8.7% of them singletons. The same data also went into a second study, on yellow fever vaccine responses in identical twins.

The material sequenced was CD8+ T cells sorted from blood. The clonotype originates from a woman under 30 in good health. The rearrangement links TRBV6-1 to TRBJ1-5, with 8 bases identical to TRBD1. The CDR3 spells CASSTDRQGYNQPQHF. CDR3 nucleotide sequence: TGTGCCAGCAGTACAGACCGACAGGGGTACAATCAGCCCCAGCATTTT.